This TCR beta chain originates from a study of identical twins. Study findings and constraints: The authors drew conclusions from cross-sectional statistical analysis rather than following the same donors.

MiXCR, run by TCRdb on the 5' RACE reads, gives a single entry per CDR3 protein. The sample lists roughly 260,000 distinct CDR3 sequences, 7.5% occurring once. This clonotype occurred a few times. What it binds is not known. This CDR3 comprises 14 residues. V shed 1 base and J shed 6 bases, with 11 bases lying between them. In germline, CDR1 is LGHNA, CDR2 YNFKEQ. The same specimen was also included in a second study, on yellow fever vaccine responses in identical twins.

Sample: CD8+ T cells sorted from blood. The genes are TRBV4-2 and TRBJ2-3, with D unclear. The TCR was taken from a woman younger than 35 in good health. CDR3 in amino acids: CASSQGLGQDTQYF. CDR3 nucleotide sequence: TGTGCCAGCAGCCAAGGGTTAGGGCAGGATACGCAGTATTTT.